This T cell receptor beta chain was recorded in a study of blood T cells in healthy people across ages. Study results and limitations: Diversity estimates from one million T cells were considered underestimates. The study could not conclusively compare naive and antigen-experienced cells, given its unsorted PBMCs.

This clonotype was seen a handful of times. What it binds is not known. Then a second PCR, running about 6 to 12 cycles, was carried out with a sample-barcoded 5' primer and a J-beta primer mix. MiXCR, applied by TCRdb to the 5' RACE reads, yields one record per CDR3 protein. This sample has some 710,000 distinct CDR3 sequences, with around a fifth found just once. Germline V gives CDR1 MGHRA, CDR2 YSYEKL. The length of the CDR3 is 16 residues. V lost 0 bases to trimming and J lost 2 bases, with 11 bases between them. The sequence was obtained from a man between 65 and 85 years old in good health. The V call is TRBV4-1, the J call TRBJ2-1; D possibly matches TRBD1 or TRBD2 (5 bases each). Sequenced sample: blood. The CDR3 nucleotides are TGCGCCAGCAGCCAAGAGGGGACGTCCACCTACAATGAGCAGTTCTTC. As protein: CASSQEGTSTYNEQFF.